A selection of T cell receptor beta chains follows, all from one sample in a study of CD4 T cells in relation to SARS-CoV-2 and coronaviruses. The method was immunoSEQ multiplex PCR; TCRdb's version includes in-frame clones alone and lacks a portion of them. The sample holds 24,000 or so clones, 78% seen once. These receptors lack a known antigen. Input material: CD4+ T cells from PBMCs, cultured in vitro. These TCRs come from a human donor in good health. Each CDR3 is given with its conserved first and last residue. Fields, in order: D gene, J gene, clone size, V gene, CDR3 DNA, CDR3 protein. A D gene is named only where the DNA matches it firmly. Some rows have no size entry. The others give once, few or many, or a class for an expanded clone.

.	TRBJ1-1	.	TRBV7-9	TGTGCCGGCCGCCGGGGGGTGGCCACTGAAGCTTTCTTT	CAGRRGVATEAFF
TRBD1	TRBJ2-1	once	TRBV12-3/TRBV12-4	TGTGCCAGCAGTCTCCGACAGGGTACGTTCTTC	CASSLRQGTFF
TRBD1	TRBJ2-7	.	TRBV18	TGTGCCAGCTCACCAATGACGGGACAGGGCCTTAGTGAGCAGTACTTC	CASSPMTGQGLSEQYF
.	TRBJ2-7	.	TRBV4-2	TGTGCCAGCAGCCAAGGGCAGGGGAGTATTTACGAGCAGTACTTC	CASSQGQGSIYEQYF
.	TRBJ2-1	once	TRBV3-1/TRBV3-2	TGTGCCAGCAGCCAAGTACGGTCGAGCTACTACAATGAGCAGTTCTTC	CASSQVRSSYYNEQFF
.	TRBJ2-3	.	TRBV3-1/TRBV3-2	TGTGCCAGCAGCCAGGGAACAGAGGACACAGATACGCAGTATTTT	CASSQGTEDTDTQYF
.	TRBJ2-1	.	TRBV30	TGTGCCTGCGGGAGCTCCTACAATGAGCAGTTCTTC	CACGSSYNEQFF
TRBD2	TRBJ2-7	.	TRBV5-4	TGTGCCAGCAGTTTTGCTGGGCGGGAGGACGCCCACGAGCAGTACTTC	CASSFAGREDAHEQYF
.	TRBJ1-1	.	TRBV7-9	TGTGCCACACTTTCCTCGGGAGGGAACACTGAAGCTTTCTTT	CATLSSGGNTEAFF
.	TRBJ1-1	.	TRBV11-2	TGTGCCAGCAGCTCAGACACCCCTGAAGCTTTCTTT	CASSSDTPEAFF
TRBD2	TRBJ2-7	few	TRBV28	TGTGCCAGCAGTTTCGCGGCTAGCGGTTCCTACGAGCAGTACTTC	CASSFAASGSYEQYF
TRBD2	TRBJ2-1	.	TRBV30	TGTGCCTGGAGTGTAGCTCTAGCGGGACCCAAAAGGCAGTTCTTC	CAWSVALAGPKRQFF
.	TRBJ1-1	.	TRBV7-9	TGTGCCAGCAGCCACTCGGGAGGGGGAGACACTGAAGCTTTCTTT	CASSHSGGGDTEAFF
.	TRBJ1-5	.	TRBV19	TGTGCCAGTAGTGCGACACGGACAGAAGACCAGCCCCAGCATTTT	CASSATRTEDQPQHF
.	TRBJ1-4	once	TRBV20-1	TGCAGTGCTGAAACTGGTGGAAAACTGTTTTTT	CSAETGGKLFF
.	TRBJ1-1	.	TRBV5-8	TGTGCCAGCAGCTTTCCGGGATTAAAAGCGGGTTTCTTT	CASSFPGLKAGFF
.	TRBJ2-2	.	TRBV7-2	TGTGCCAGCAGCTTAGCGTCAAGCTTCGGGGAGCTGTTTTTT	CASSLASSFGELFF
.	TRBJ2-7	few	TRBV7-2	TGTGCCAGCAGCCCGACAGGAGTATCCCACGAGCAGTACTTC	CASSPTGVSHEQYF
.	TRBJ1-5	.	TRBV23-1	TGCGCCAGCAGGGCAGGGGTCCCGCCCCAGCATTTT	CASRAGVPPQHF
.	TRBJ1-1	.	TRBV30	TGTGCCTGGGACCTTATGAACACTGAAGCTTTCTTT	CAWDLMNTEAFF
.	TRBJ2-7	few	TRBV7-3	TGTGCCAGCAGCCTAGTGCCGGGACCGTCCGAGCAGTACTTC	CASSLVPGPSEQYF
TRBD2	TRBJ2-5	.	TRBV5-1	TGCGCCAGCACCGAACGTTTGGGGGGGGGCCAAGAGACCCAGTACTTC	CASTERLGGGQETQYF
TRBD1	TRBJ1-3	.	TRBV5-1	TGCGCCAGCAGCTGGACAGGGGGGTCTTCTGGAAACACCATATATTTT	CASSWTGGSSGNTIYF
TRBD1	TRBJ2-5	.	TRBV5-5	TGTGCCAGCAGCTCGTACGGACAGGGGTCACAGACCCAGTACTTC	CASSSYGQGSQTQYF
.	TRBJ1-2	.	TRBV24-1	TGTGCCACCAGTGGACTCTATGGCTACACCTTC	CATSGLYGYTF
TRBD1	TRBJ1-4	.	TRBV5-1	TGCGCCAGCAGCTTTTCCGGGACAGTTAATGAAAAACTGTTTTTT	CASSFSGTVNEKLFF
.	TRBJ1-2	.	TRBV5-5	TGTGCCAGCAACCGAGGGACGGAAAACTATGGCTACACCTTC	CASNRGTENYGYTF
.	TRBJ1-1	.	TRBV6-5	TGTGCCAGCAGTAGGGGAGGCAACACTGAAGCTTTCTTT	CASSRGGNTEAFF
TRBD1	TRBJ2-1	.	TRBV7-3	TGTGCCAGCAAAAGGTCAGGGGGAGCCAATGAGCAGTTCTTC	CASKRSGGANEQFF
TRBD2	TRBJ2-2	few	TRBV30	TGTGCCTGGAGTGTACCTAGCGGGAACACCGGGGAGCTGTTTTTT	CAWSVPSGNTGELFF
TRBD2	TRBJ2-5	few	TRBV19	TGTGCCAGTAGTCCGGGACTAGCGGGACAAGAGACCCAGTACTTC	CASSPGLAGQETQYF
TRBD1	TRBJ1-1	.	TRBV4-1	TGCGCCAGCAGCCGTGACAGGGTTGTAATCACTGAAGCTTTCTTT	CASSRDRVVITEAFF
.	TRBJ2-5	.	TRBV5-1	TGCGCCAGCAGCTTCGGGGGCAGCCTTCAAGAGACCCAGTACTTC	CASSFGGSLQETQYF
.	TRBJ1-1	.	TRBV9	TGTGCCAGCAGTGGGGGGTTGGGGACAACGAACACTGAAGCTTTCTTT	CASSGGLGTTNTEAFF
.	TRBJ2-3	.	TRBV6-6	TGTGCCAGCAGTTACACCGGGCAGGGTTTCACAGATACGCAGTATTTT	CASSYTGQGFTDTQYF
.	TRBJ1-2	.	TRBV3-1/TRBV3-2	TGTGCCAGCGGACAACAGGCGGTGAGTGGCTACACCTTC	CASGQQAVSGYTF
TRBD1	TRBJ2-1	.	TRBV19	TGTGCCAGTAGTAAGGGACAGAAATACAATGAGCAGTTCTTC	CASSKGQKYNEQFF
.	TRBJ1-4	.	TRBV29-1	TGCAGCGTTGAAGGGCAGGGAGGCGTGGGTGAAAAACTGTTTTTT	CSVEGQGGVGEKLFF
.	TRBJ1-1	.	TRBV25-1	TGTGCCAGCAGTGAATGGACTGGGACGGCGAACACTGAAGCTTTCTTT	CASSEWTGTANTEAFF
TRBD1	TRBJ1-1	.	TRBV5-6	TGTGCCAGCAGCTGGGACCGGGACAGGACTGAAGCTTTCTTT	CASSWDRDRTEAFF
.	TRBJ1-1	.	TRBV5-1	TGCGCCAGCAGTACTCGGACGCGGCGTAGGAACACTGAAGCTTTCTTT	CASSTRTRRRNTEAFF
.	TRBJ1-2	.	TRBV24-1	TGTGCCACCAGTGATTTGACAGGGTATGGCTACACCTTC	CATSDLTGYGYTF
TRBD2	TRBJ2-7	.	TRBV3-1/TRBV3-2	TGTGCCAGCAGCCAACGGCTAGCGGCCTACGAGCAGTACTTC	CASSQRLAAYEQYF
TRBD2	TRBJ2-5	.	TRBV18	TGTGCCAGCTCACCACTCGGCGGGAGTGGAGAGACCCAGTACTTC	CASSPLGGSGETQYF
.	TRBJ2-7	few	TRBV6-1	TGTGCCAGCAGTGACGACGGGAGACAGCCCTACGAGCAGTACTTC	CASSDDGRQPYEQYF
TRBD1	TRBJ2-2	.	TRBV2	TGTGCCAGCAAGAGACAGGGGGTTGGGACCGGGGAGCTGTTTTTT	CASKRQGVGTGELFF